Below are 28 T cell receptor beta chains sequenced from a single sample in a study of cytomegalovirus exposure and HLA in healthy donors. The PCR was carried out with 60 Vbeta primers and 13 Jbeta primers. Clones were sequenced by immunoSEQ multiplex PCR, and TCRdb holds only the in-frame ones, with some missing. The table has 150,000 to 200,000 clones, 65% to 85% seen once; the top ten hold around 7%. Sequences were obtained from PBMCs. The receptors derive from a man aged 35-49 years in good health and CMV-seropositive.

This clone was seen only once. This rearrangement joins TRBV27 to TRBJ1-2; D may be TRBD1 (5 bases). Germline V gene sequence: CDR1 MNHEY, CDR2 SMNVEV (reference sequence). The CDR3 contains 14 residues. Trimming stripped 2 bases from V and 8 bases from J, with 15 bases between. The chain's CDR3 is CASSLGGGPLGYTF. The CDR3 nucleotides are TGTGCCAGCAGTTTAGGGGGAGGCCCCTTGGGCTACACCTTC.

The chain uses TRBV7-8 and TRBJ2-5; 8 bases align to TRBD1. This CDR3 is built from 14 residues. The V and J ends lost 6 bases and 5 bases, in that order; junction bases with no gene match: 8. Looked up from germline, CDR1 is SGHVS and CDR2 is FQNEAQ. The CDR3 loop is CASRPDRGWETQYF. As DNA, the CDR3 is TGTGCCAGCAGGCCCGACAGGGGTTGGGAGACCCAGTACTTC. Based on the CDR3 plus reference TRBV7-8 and TRBJ2-5, the full variable domain is GAGVSQSPRYKVAKRGQDVALRCDPISGHVSLFWYQQALGQGPEFLTYFQNEAQLDKSGLPSDRFFAERPEGSVSTLKIQRTQQEDSAVYLCASRPDRGWETQYFGPGTRLLVL.

This chain joins TRBV6-5 and TRBJ1-5; unclear D gene. Trimming stripped 6 bases from V and 4 bases from J, with 10 bases between. CDR1 is MNHEY and CDR2 is SVGAGI in the germline V gene. The CDR3 is made up of 13 amino acids. CDR3 residues: CASSYGENQPQHF. The CDR3 DNA reads TGTGCCAGCAGCTACGGGGAGAATCAGCCCCAGCATTTT.

This chain links TRBV6-1 with TRBJ1-1; 7 bases line up with TRBD1. The CDR3 extends over 14 amino acids. Trimming at V came to 5 bases and at J to 2 bases, leaving 5 bases not matched to a gene. CDR1 MNHNS and CDR2 SASEGT come from the germline V gene. The chain's CDR3 is CASSLTGANTEAFF. The CDR3 DNA sequence: TGTGCCAGCAGTTTAACAGGGGCAAACACTGAAGCTTTCTTT.

This clone appeared a single time. The chain links TRBV29-1 to TRBJ2-1, with D perhaps matching TRBD2 (5 bases). The CDR3 extends over 17 amino acids. V lost 5 bases, J lost 7 bases, and 27 bases lay in between. CDR1 and CDR2 from the germline V gene are SQVTM and ANQGSEA. CDR3 amino acids: CSVPTQPKQPTGNEQFF. DNA for the CDR3: TGCAGCGTTCCTACCCAACCAAAGCAGCCAACGGGGAATGAGCAGTTCTTC.

CDR3 protein: CASSSGVSTDTQYF. In DNA form, the CDR3 reads TGTGCCAGCAGTTCCGGGGTCAGCACAGATACGCAGTATTTT. This rearrangement joins TRBV7-3 to TRBJ2-3; possible D gene TRBD2, 5 bases. Germline V gene lookup returns CDR1 SGHTA and CDR2 FQGTGA. Trimming cost V 6 bases and J 0 bases, with 10 bases left between them. The CDR3 runs 14 residues.

J is TRBJ1-1 and V is TRBV4-3; 10 bases are a match to TRBD1. With V trimmed by 6 bases and J by 4 bases, 8 bases remained unmatched. Germline-derived CDR1 and CDR2 are LGHNA and YSLEER. This CDR3 is built from 15 residues. CDR3 protein: CASRQQTGGSTEAFF. DNA for the CDR3: TGCGCCAGCAGGCAACAGACAGGGGGCTCCACTGAAGCTTTCTTT.

The CDR3 DNA is TGTGCCAGCAGCTTGGTTAGCAATGAGCAGTTCTTC. Encoded protein: CASSLVSNEQFF. The chain couples TRBV5-4 to TRBJ2-1; D unresolved. The germline CDR1 and CDR2 sequences are SGHNT and YYREEE (reference sequence). V was pared by 0 bases and J by 6 bases, with 4 bases between. The CDR3 loop spans 12 amino acids.

This clone has just one count. The chain combines TRBV6-1 with TRBJ2-7, with D uncertain. Trimming removed 1 base from V and 7 bases from J, with 14 bases in between. The CDR3 loop spans 14 amino acids. Germline CDR1 and CDR2: MNHNS and SASEGT. CDR3 residues: CASSEVAGSCEQYF. The CDR3 DNA reads as TGTGCCAGCAGTGAAGTCGCAGGCTCCTGTGAGCAGTACTTC.

V is TRBV27 and J is TRBJ1-1; 7 nucleotides align to TRBD1. Per the germline V gene, CDR1 is MNHEY and CDR2 is SMNVEV (reference sequence). The trim removed 10 bases at V and 1 base at J, leaving 15 bases unmatched. The CDR3 has 16 amino acids. The CDR3 protein is CATSLGSAGGNTEAFF. The CDR3 coding sequence is TGTGCCACTTCCCTAGGGAGCGCAGGGGGGAACACTGAAGCTTTCTTT.

The J gene is TRBJ2-4, the V gene TRBV6-6; 10 positions match TRBD2. Germline assignment: CDR1 MNHNY and CDR2 SVGAGI (reference sequence). J was trimmed by 1 base and V by 6 bases; bases with no gene match: 6. CDR3 length: 16 residues. CDR3 sequence: CASRGAGGPAKNIQYF. The CDR3 coding sequence is TGTGCCAGCAGAGGAGCGGGGGGGCCTGCCAAAAACATTCAGTACTTC.

The rearrangement uses TRBV6-5 and TRBJ2-7; D remains ambiguous. Trimming took off 6 bases at V and 5 bases at J, with 14 bases between the two ends. The CDR3 totals 13 residues. From germline, CDR1 is MNHEY and CDR2 SVGAGI. CDR3 region: CASSPQNSHEQYF. The CDR3 nucleotides are TGTGCCAGCAGCCCCCAGAACAGCCACGAGCAGTACTTC.

The chain recombines TRBV6-5 with TRBJ1-1; D perhaps matches TRBD1 (6 bases). Trimming removed 0 bases at V and 7 bases at J, with 12 bases between. The CDR3 totals 14 residues. Germline CDR1 and CDR2: MNHEY and SVGAGI. CDR3 residues: CASSYSRGRSEAFF. For the CDR3, the DNA is TGTGCCAGCAGTTACTCAAGGGGGAGAAGTGAAGCTTTCTTT.

The rearrangement joins TRBV12-5 to TRBJ1-1, with D possibly TRBD1 on 6 matching bases. The V gene's germline CDR1 is LGHNT and CDR2 FRNRAP. This CDR3 has 16 amino acids. V lost 4 bases and J 5 bases, leaving 20 bases between the germline ends. CDR3 coding DNA: TGTGCTAGTGGTTCGGGTCGGGCAGGGGTGCTGACTGAAGCTTTCTTT. Translating gives CASGSGRAGVLTEAFF.

This chain links TRBV11-3 with TRBJ2-3; D gene unclear. CDR3 length equals 12 residues. V was clipped by 5 bases and J by 5 bases, with 8 bases between them. Germline V gene data show CDR1 as SGHNT and CDR2 as YENEEA. CDR3 DNA sequence: TGTGCCAGCAGCGACTTCGGAGATACGCAGTATTTT. Its translation: CASSDFGDTQYF.

The chain links TRBV4-2 to TRBJ2-5; 8 nucleotides align to TRBD2. Per the germline V gene, CDR1 is LGHNA and CDR2 is YNFKEQ. Losses at the gene ends were 5 bases for V and 3 bases for J; bases not matched to a gene: 2. The CDR3 totals 13 residues. CDR3 nucleotides: TGTGCCAGCAGCGGGCGGGGGGAAGAGACCCAGTACTTC. Translating it yields CASSGRGEETQYF.

The chain recombines TRBV11-2 with TRBJ2-2; D gene unclear. Looked up from germline, CDR1 is SGHAT and CDR2 is FQNNGV. The V and J ends lost 4 bases and 0 bases respectively, with 12 bases between them. The CDR3 consists of 16 residues. CDR3 nucleotide sequence: TGTGCCAGCAGCTCCATAGATAGTGCGAACACCGGGGAGCTGTTTTTT. Its protein product is CASSSIDSANTGELFF.

The chain recombines TRBV14 with TRBJ2-1, with D tentatively TRBD2 (6 bases). The CDR3 extends over 15 amino acids. CDR1 is SGHDN and CDR2 is FVKESK in the germline V gene. V lost 2 bases to trimming and J lost 8 bases, with 16 bases between them. This chain's CDR3 is CASSQPRAGFHEQFF. The DNA of the CDR3 is TGTGCCAGCAGCCAACCCCGCGCGGGATTCCATGAGCAGTTCTTC.

This clone was seen a handful of times. The chain has TRBV6-4 and TRBJ2-2, with 8 bases aligning to TRBD2. The CDR3 totals 16 residues. Germline CDR1 reads MRHNA; CDR2 reads SNTAGT. V was clipped by 4 bases and J by 5 bases; unmatched bases: 9. CDR3 bases: TGTGCCAGCAGTGGAAGTTCGGGGGGGCCGACCGGGGAGCTGTTTTTT. This sequence encodes CASSGSSGGPTGELFF.

Only one count was recorded for this clone. The chain links TRBV6-5 to TRBJ1-1; perhaps TRBD1 as D (6 bases). Germline V gives CDR1 MNHEY, CDR2 SVGAGI. V dropped 2 bases and J dropped 1 base, with 8 bases sitting between them. The CDR3 runs 14 residues. The CDR3 DNA is TGTGCCAGCAGTTACCAGACAGGGAACACTGAAGCTTTCTTT. Amino acid sequence: CASSYQTGNTEAFF.

V gene TRBV11-3 combines with J gene TRBJ1-5; 8 bases are a match to TRBD1. This CDR3 region has 18 residues. The germline V gene has CDR1 SGHNT and CDR2 YENEEA. With V trimmed by 3 bases and J by 0 bases, 10 bases remained unmatched. Here the CDR3 reads CASSFGQGSRFSNQPQHF. The DNA for the CDR3 is TGTGCCAGCAGCTTCGGACAGGGCAGCCGTTTTAGCAATCAGCCCCAGCATTTT.

This clone was counted between two and nine times. The chain has TRBV7-2 and TRBJ2-3; possible D gene TRBD2, 6 bases. Trimming removed 1 base at V and 2 bases at J, with 22 bases between. Germline V gene lookup returns CDR1 SGHTA and CDR2 FQGNSA. The CDR3 consists of 19 residues. CDR3 in amino acids: CASSLELSGTSPDTDTQYF. CDR3 sequence (DNA): TGTGCCAGCAGCTTAGAGTTATCTGGGACTTCTCCAGACACAGATACGCAGTATTTT.

This clone was seen just once. The chain carries TRBV5-6 and TRBJ1-4; 7 nucleotides agree with TRBD1. Germline V gene data show CDR1 as SGHDT and CDR2 as YYEEEE. V was clipped by 1 base and J by 7 bases; unmatched bases: 13. The CDR3 extends over 17 amino acids. The CDR3 DNA reads as TGTGCCAGCAGCTTGAGTAGCAACAGGGGAGTGGGTGAAAAACTGTTTTTT. It translates to CASSLSSNRGVGEKLFF.

This rearrangement joins TRBV7-9 to TRBJ1-2, with TRBD1 identical over 11 bases. This CDR3 has 14 amino acids. J was trimmed by 6 bases and V by 5 bases; bases with no gene match: 5. CDR1 and CDR2 (germline): SEHNR, FQNEAQ (reference sequence). CDR3 sequence: CASSTGQGAHGYTF. CDR3 nucleotides: TGTGCCAGCAGCACCGGACAGGGGGCTCATGGCTACACCTTC.

The chain uses TRBV5-6 and TRBJ2-5; 10 nucleotides line up with TRBD1. The DNA end is more similar to TRBJ2-7, so the J call may be wrong. This CDR3 is 12 amino acids long. Germline lookup yields CDR1 SGHDT and CDR2 YYEEEE. CDR3 loop: CASSRTGGEQYF. As DNA, the CDR3 is TGTGCCAGCAGCCGGACAGGGGGCGAGCAGTACTTC.

The chain uses TRBV10-3 and TRBJ1-3; D is unclear. The germline V gene encodes CDR1 ENHRY and CDR2 SYGVKD. CDR3 length equals 15 residues. Between the trimmed V and J ends, which lost 0 bases and 4 bases, there was a span of 10 bases. The CDR3 spells CAISESSVLGNTIYF. Written as DNA, the CDR3 is TGTGCCATCAGTGAGTCATCGGTTCTCGGAAACACCATATATTTT.

V and J are TRBV9 and TRBJ2-3; TRBD2 is a possible D gene (5 bases). CDR1 is SGDLS, CDR2 YYNGEE, per germline. Trimming removed 4 bases from V and 0 bases from J, with 18 bases in between. The CDR3 has 17 residues. The CDR3 DNA reads as TGTGCCAGCAGCTCGATGACGGCTAGCTCTAGCACAGATACGCAGTATTTT. Residues: CASSSMTASSSTDTQYF.

The chain links TRBV11-2 to TRBJ2-2; 7 bases line up with TRBD1. The CDR3 covers 15 residues. The V gene end was trimmed by 5 bases and the J gene end by 3 bases; junction bases not matched to a gene: 6. The germline gives CDR1 SGHAT, CDR2 FQNNGV. CDR3 sequence: CASSQDRMDTGELFF. CDR3 DNA sequence: TGTGCCAGCAGCCAGGACAGGATGGACACCGGGGAGCTGTTTTTT.